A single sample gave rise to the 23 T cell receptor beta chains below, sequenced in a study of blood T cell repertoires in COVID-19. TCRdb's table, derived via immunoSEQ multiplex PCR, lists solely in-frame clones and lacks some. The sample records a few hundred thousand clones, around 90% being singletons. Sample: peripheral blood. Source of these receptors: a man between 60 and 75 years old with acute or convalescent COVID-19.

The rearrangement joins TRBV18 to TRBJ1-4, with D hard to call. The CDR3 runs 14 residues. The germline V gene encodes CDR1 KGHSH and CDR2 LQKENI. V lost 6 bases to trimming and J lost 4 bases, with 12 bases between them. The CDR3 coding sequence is TGTGCCAGCTCCCCTGCGTTTAGTAATGAAAAACTGTTTTTT. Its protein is CASSPAFSNEKLFF.

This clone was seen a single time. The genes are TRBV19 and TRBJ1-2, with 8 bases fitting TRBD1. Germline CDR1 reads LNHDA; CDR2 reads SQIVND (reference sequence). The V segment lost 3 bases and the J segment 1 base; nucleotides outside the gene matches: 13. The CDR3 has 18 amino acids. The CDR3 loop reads CASSINGQGRGFNYGYTF. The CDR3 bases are TGTGCCAGTAGTATTAATGGACAGGGACGAGGGTTTAACTATGGCTACACCTTC.

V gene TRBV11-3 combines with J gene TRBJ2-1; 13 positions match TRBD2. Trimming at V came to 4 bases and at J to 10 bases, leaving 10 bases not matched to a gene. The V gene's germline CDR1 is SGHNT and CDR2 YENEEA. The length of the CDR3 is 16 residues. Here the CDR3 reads CASSSGTSGVGDEQFF. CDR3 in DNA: TGTGCCAGCAGCTCAGGGACTAGCGGGGTTGGGGACGAGCAGTTCTTC.

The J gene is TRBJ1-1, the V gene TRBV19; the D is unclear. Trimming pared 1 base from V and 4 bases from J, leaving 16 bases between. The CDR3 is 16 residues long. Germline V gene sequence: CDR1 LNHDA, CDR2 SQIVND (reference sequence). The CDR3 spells CASSIAPPWASTEAFF. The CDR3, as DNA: TGTGCCAGTAGTATAGCTCCGCCCTGGGCGTCCACTGAAGCTTTCTTT.

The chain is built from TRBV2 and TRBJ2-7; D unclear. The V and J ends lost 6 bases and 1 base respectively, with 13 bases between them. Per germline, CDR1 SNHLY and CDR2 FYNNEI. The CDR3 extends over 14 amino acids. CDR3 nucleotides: TGTGCCAGCAGGCCCCACCAGGCGTCCTACGAGCAGTACTTC. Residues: CASRPHQASYEQYF.

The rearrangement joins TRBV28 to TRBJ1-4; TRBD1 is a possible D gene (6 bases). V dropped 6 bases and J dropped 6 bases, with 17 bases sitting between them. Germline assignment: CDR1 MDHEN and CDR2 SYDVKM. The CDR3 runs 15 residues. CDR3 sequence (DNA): TGTGCCAGCAGCCAACTGGGGGGGGGCGATGAAAAACTGTTTTTT. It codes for CASSQLGGGDEKLFF.

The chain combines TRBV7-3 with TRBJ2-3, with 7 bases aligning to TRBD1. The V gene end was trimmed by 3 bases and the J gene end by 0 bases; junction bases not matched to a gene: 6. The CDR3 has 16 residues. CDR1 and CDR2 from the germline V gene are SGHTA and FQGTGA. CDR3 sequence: CASSFTGTVSTDTQYF. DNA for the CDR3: TGTGCCAGCAGCTTTACCGGGACAGTTAGCACAGATACGCAGTATTTT. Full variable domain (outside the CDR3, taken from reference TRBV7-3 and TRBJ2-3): GAGVSQTPSNKVTEKGKYVELRCDPISGHTALYWYRQSLGQGPEFLIYFQGTGAADDSGLPNDRFFAVRPEGSVSTLKIQRTERGDSAVYLCASSFTGTVSTDTQYFGPGTRLTVL.

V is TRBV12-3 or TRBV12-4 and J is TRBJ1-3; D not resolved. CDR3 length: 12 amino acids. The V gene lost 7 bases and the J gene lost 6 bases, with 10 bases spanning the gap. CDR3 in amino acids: CASKEAKNTIYF. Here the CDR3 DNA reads TGTGCCAGCAAAGAGGCGAAAAACACCATATATTTT.

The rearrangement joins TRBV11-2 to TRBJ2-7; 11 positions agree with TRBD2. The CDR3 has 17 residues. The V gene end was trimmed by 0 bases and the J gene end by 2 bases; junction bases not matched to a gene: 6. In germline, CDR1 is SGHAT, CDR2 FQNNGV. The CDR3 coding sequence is TGTGCCAGCAGCTTAGAGGCTAGCGGGGGGTCCGCCTACGAGCAGTACTTC. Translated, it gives CASSLEASGGSAYEQYF.

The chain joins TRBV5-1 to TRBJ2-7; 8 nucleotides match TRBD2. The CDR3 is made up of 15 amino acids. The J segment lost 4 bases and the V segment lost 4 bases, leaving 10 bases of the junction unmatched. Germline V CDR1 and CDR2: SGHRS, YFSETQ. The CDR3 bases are TGCGCCAGCAGCCTGGATGGGACTAGTCTTTACGAGCAGTACTTC. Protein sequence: CASSLDGTSLYEQYF.

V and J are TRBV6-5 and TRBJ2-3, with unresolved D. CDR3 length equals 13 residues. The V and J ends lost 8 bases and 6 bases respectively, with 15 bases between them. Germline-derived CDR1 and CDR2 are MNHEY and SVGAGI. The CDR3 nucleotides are TGTGCCAGCCTGCTCACACGGGTTGATACGCAGTATTTT. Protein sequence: CASLLTRVDTQYF.

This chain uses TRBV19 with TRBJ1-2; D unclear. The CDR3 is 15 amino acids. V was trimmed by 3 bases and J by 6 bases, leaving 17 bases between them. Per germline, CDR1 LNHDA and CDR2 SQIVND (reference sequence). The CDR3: CASSMVTEGTNGYTF. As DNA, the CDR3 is TGTGCCAGTAGTATGGTAACCGAGGGCACCAATGGCTACACCTTC. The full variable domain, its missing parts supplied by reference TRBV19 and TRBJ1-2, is DGGITQSPKYLFRKEGQNVTLSCEQNLNHDAMYWYRQDPGQGLRLIYYSQIVNDFQKGDIAEGYSVSREKKESFPLTVTSAQKNPTAFYLCASSMVTEGTNGYTFGSGTRLTVV.

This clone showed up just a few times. The CDR3 protein is CASSYSLAGESYEQYF. In nucleotides, the CDR3 is TGTGCCAGCAGTTACTCCCTAGCGGGGGAGTCCTACGAGCAGTACTTC. The V call is TRBV6-2 or TRBV6-3, the J call TRBJ2-7; TRBD2 aligns across 10 bases. Germline V gives CDR1 MNHEY, CDR2 SVGEGT. V lost 0 bases and J lost 1; bases outside the gene matches: 3. The CDR3 totals 16 residues.

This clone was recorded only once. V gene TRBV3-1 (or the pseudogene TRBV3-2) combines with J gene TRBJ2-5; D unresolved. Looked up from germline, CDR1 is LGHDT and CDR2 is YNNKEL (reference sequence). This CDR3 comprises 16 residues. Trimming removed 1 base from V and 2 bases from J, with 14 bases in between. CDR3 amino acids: CASSQGSFPGQETQYF. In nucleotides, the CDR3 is TGTGCCAGCAGCCAAGGCTCGTTCCCCGGTCAAGAGACCCAGTACTTC.

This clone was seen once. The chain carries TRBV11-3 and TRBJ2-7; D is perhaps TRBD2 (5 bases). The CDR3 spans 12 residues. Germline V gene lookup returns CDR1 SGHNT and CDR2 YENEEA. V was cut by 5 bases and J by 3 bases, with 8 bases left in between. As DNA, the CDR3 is TGTGCCAGCAGCGCAGGAGGCTACGAGCAGTACTTC. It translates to CASSAGGYEQYF.

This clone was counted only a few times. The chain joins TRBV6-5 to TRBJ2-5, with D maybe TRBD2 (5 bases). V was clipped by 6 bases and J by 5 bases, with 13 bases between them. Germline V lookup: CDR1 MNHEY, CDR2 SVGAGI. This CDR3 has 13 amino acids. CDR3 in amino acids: CASRFPGGETQYF. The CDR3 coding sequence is TGTGCCAGCAGGTTCCCGGGCGGGGAGACCCAGTACTTC.

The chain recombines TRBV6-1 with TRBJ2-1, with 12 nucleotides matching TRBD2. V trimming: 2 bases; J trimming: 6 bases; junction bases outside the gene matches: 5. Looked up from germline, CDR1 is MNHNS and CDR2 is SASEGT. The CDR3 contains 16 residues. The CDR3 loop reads CASSESLAGGRNEQFF. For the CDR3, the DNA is TGTGCCAGCAGTGAATCTCTAGCGGGGGGGCGCAATGAGCAGTTCTTC.

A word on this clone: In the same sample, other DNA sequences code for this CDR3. CDR3 in amino acids: CAWSSGGSSYEQYF. For the CDR3, the DNA is TGTGCCTGGAGTAGCGGGGGGAGCTCCTACGAGCAGTACTTC. The chain combines TRBV30 with TRBJ2-7, with 9 nucleotides matching TRBD2. CDR3 length: 14 amino acids. With 2 bases clipped from V and 0 bases from J, the junction kept 2 bases outside the gene matches. Germline V gene sequence: CDR1 GTSNPN, CDR2 SVGIG (reference sequence).

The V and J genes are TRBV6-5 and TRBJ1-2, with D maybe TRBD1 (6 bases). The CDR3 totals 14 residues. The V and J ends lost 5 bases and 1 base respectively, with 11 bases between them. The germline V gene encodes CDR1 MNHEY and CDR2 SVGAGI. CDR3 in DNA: TGTGCCAGCAGTCCTAGGGGGATTAACTATGGCTACACCTTC. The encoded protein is CASSPRGINYGYTF.

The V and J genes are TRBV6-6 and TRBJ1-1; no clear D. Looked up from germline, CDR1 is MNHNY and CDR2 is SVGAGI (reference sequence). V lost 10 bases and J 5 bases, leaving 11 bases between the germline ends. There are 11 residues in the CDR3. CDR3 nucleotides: TGTGCCATACTAGTGGGGACTGAAGCTTTCTTT. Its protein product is CAILVGTEAFF.

This CDR3 is CASSLVQGALNEQYF. DNA of the CDR3: TGCGCCAGCAGCTTGGTACAGGGGGCGCTTAACGAGCAGTACTTC. This chain connects TRBV5-1 to TRBJ2-7, with 9 bases that match TRBD1. The J segment lost 5 bases and the V segment lost 0 bases, leaving 6 bases of the junction unmatched. The CDR3 spans 15 residues. The germline gives CDR1 SGHRS, CDR2 YFSETQ.

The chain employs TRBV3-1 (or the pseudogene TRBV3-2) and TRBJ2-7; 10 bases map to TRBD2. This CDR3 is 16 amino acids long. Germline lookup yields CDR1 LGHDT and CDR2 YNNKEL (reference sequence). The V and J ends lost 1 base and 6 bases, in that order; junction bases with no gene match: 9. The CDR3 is CASSQVASGGASEQYF. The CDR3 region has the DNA TGTGCCAGCAGCCAAGTTGCCAGCGGGGGGGCGAGCGAGCAGTACTTC.

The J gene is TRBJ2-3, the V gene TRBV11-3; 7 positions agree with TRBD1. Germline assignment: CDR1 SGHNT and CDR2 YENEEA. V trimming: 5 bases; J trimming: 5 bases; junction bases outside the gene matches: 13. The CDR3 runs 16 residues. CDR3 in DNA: TGTGCCAGCAGCCAATCGGGACAGTCACCACAAGATACGCAGTATTTT. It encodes CASSQSGQSPQDTQYF. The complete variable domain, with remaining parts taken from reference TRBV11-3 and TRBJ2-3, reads EAGVVQSPRYKIIEKKQPVAFWCNPISGHNTLYWYLQNLGQGPELLIRYENEEAVDDSQLPKDRFSAERLKGVDSTLKIQPAELGDSAVYLCASSQSGQSPQDTQYFGPGTRLTVL.